This is a list of T cell receptor beta chains from one sample in a study of spatial heterogeneity in lung cancer. One entry per CDR3 protein results from TCRdb running MiXCR on the 5' RACE reads. The sample shows under 40,000 distinct CDR3 sequences, under 6.5% of them seen only once. Sequences were derived from PBMCs, sampled at surgery. Every receptor here comes from a male donor with early-stage non-small cell lung cancer. CDR3s include the opening cysteine and the closing phenylalanine or tryptophan. A D gene is named only where the DNA matches it firmly. Size tells how often a clone was seen (once, few, many) or the class of an expanded clone, and some rows leave it out.

d_call	v_call	clone_size	j_call	cdr3_aa	cdr3_nt
TRBD1	TRBV5-1	-	TRBJ1-1	CASSLGQRNTEAFF	TGCGCCAGCAGCCTGGGACAGAGAAACACTGAAGCTTTCTTT
-	TRBV5-1	-	TRBJ2-1	CASSSSLRKGEQFF	TGCGCCAGCAGCTCGAGTCTCAGAAAGGGGGAGCAGTTCTTC
-	TRBV6-2/TRBV6-3	once	TRBJ2-7	CASSSPGAGYEQYF	TGTGCCAGCAGTTCACCCGGAGCTGGCTACGAGCAGTACTTC
TRBD1	TRBV11-2	-	TRBJ2-7	CASSPPGTASSYEQYF	TGTGCCAGCAGCCCTCCCGGGACAGCGAGCTCCTACGAGCAGTACTTC
-	TRBV19	-	TRBJ2-2	CASTPGFGELFF	TGTGCCAGTACCCCGGGGTTCGGGGAGCTGTTTTTT
-	TRBV12-3/TRBV12-4	many	TRBJ2-7	CASSLAQVTREQYF	TGTGCCAGCAGTTTAGCCCAGGTTACAAGAGAGCAGTACTTC
-	TRBV28	many	TRBJ2-7	CASSSHPLVEQYF	TGTGCCAGCAGTTCACATCCACTGGTCGAGCAGTACTTC
-	TRBV5-5	-	TRBJ1-4	CASSRSRDVEKLFF	TGTGCCAGCAGCCGCAGCCGGGACGTGGAAAAACTGTTTTTT
-	TRBV20-1	many	TRBJ1-1	CSASLQGGTEAFF	TGCAGTGCTAGTTTGCAGGGAGGAACTGAAGCTTTCTTT
-	TRBV10-3	-	TRBJ2-3	CAISPQERTDTQYF	TGTGCCATCAGTCCACAGGAACGCACAGATACGCAGTATTTT
TRBD2	TRBV28	many	TRBJ2-1	CASGTSGGVNEQFF	TGTGCCAGCGGAACTAGCGGGGGGGTCAATGAGCAGTTCTTC
TRBD2	TRBV5-4	-	TRBJ2-3	CASSLDLMTSGRKDTQYF	TGTGCCAGCAGCCTCGACCTAATGACTAGCGGCCGGAAGGATACGCAGTATTTT
TRBD1	TRBV5-1	-	TRBJ1-3	CASSSSGGSGNTIYF	TGCGCCAGCAGCTCATCAGGGGGCTCTGGAAACACCATATATTTT
-	TRBV7-8	many	TRBJ2-5	CASSAGPGGTQETQYF	TGTGCCAGCAGCGCAGGTCCAGGAGGGACCCAAGAGACCCAGTACTTC
-	TRBV20-1	many	TRBJ2-3	CSARDIRQSTDTQYF	TGCAGTGCTAGAGATATTCGACAGTCCACAGATACGCAGTATTTT
-	TRBV4-3	many	TRBJ1-4	CASSPGRGARNEKLFF	TGCGCCAGCAGCCCCGGGCGGGGGGCGCGGAATGAAAAACTGTTTTTT
-	TRBV29-1	many	TRBJ2-5	CSVNRAETQYF	TGCAGCGTTAACAGAGCAGAGACCCAGTACTTC
-	TRBV5-8	many	TRBJ2-7	CASSHRDTGYEQYF	TGTGCCAGCAGCCACCGGGACACCGGCTACGAGCAGTACTTC
-	TRBV7-2	many	TRBJ2-4	CASSLDAGDGAKNIQYF	TGTGCCAGCAGCTTAGATGCAGGGGACGGGGCCAAAAACATTCAGTACTTC
-	TRBV20-1	many	TRBJ2-7	CSARGGVAAMYEQYF	TGCAGTGCTAGGGGGGGAGTAGCGGCCATGTACGAGCAGTACTTC
TRBD2	TRBV4-2	many	TRBJ2-1	CASSQGGGAYNEQFF	TGTGCCAGCAGCCAAGGCGGGGGGGCCTACAATGAGCAGTTCTTC
-	TRBV2	few	TRBJ1-4	CASSYQGREKLFF	TGTGCCAGCAGCTATCAGGGAAGGGAAAAACTGTTTTTT
-	TRBV30	few	TRBJ2-5	CAWSSRGRGVYF	TGTGCCTGGAGTTCCCGGGGTCGGGGCGTTTACTTC
TRBD1	TRBV6-5	many	TRBJ2-7	CASSYSDRATYEQYF	TGTGCCAGCAGTTACTCCGACAGGGCCACCTACGAGCAGTACTTC
TRBD2	TRBV6-5	many	TRBJ2-5	CASSYSGLAPRQETQYF	TGTGCCAGCAGTTACTCGGGACTAGCCCCGAGGCAAGAGACCCAGTACTTC
-	TRBV10-3	many	TRBJ1-1	CAISESGRMNTEAFF	TGTGCCATCAGTGAGTCGGGCAGGATGAACACTGAAGCTTTCTTT
TRBD1	TRBV5-1	many	TRBJ1-1	CASSFGMGQQNTEAFF	TGCGCCAGCAGCTTTGGAATGGGACAGCAGAACACTGAAGCTTTCTTT
-	TRBV5-4	-	TRBJ2-2	CASTLTGGTVTGELFF	TGTGCCAGCACCCTAACCGGGGGCACCGTCACCGGGGAGCTGTTTTTT
-	TRBV27	-	TRBJ1-2	CASSRRGRGTYGYTF	TGTGCCAGCAGCCGAAGGGGGAGGGGGACTTATGGCTACACCTTC
-	TRBV30	many	TRBJ2-1	CASRQYNEQFF	TGTGCCTCCCGACAGTACAATGAGCAGTTCTTC
-	TRBV29-1	many	TRBJ1-2	CSVDLGYGYTF	TGCAGCGTTGACCTGGGGTATGGCTACACCTTC
-	TRBV2	many	TRBJ2-2	CASLGVMNTGELFF	TGTGCCAGCCTAGGGGTAATGAACACCGGGGAGCTGTTTTTT
-	TRBV6-5	many	TRBJ2-5	CASSTPGHTGETQYF	TGTGCCAGCAGTACACCGGGACATACCGGAGAGACCCAGTACTTC
-	TRBV3-1	many	TRBJ2-1	CASSQGNRPSNEQFF	TGTGCCAGCAGCCAAGGGAACAGACCCTCCAATGAGCAGTTCTTC
-	TRBV19	few	TRBJ1-2	CASSILGQLSSRIGYTF	TGTGCCAGTAGTATACTCGGGCAGTTATCGTCTCGCATTGGCTACACCTTC
-	TRBV12-3/TRBV12-4	-	TRBJ1-4	CASSSGMWGKLFF	TGTGCCAGCAGTTCCGGGATGTGGGGAAAACTGTTTTTT
-	TRBV12-3/TRBV12-4	many	TRBJ2-3	CASTGPAGTQYF	TGTGCCAGCACCGGGCCCGCGGGTACGCAGTATTTT
TRBD1	TRBV25-1	many	TRBJ2-1	CASSPGQAFSGRNEQFF	TGTGCCAGCAGTCCCGGACAGGCTTTCTCCGGGCGCAATGAGCAGTTCTTC
-	TRBV3-1	many	TRBJ2-2	CASSQDLWRGTNTGELFF	TGTGCCAGCAGCCAAGATCTTTGGCGGGGCACGAACACCGGGGAGCTGTTTTTT
TRBD1	TRBV5-1	many	TRBJ2-2	CASSLFEGGAAGELFF	TGCGCCAGCAGCTTGTTTGAAGGGGGCGCGGCCGGGGAGCTGTTTTTT
TRBD1	TRBV29-1	many	TRBJ1-5	CSATTGVSNQPQHF	TGCAGCGCTACCACAGGGGTTAGCAATCAGCCCCAGCATTTT
TRBD1	TRBV11-3	many	TRBJ1-2	CASSSGQGYYGYTF	TGTGCCAGCAGCTCCGGACAGGGCTACTATGGCTACACCTTC
TRBD1	TRBV20-1	many	TRBJ1-1	CSATRDRGGEAFF	TGCAGTGCTACCAGGGACAGGGGAGGTGAAGCTTTCTTT
-	TRBV5-1	many	TRBJ2-1	CASSLGSNNEQFF	TGCGCCAGCAGCTTGGGGTCTAACAATGAGCAGTTCTTC
TRBD2	TRBV7-9	many	TRBJ2-5	CASSFSGLAGGVETQYF	TGTGCCAGCAGCTTCTCCGGACTAGCGGGGGGCGTGGAGACCCAGTACTTC
-	TRBV12-3/TRBV12-4	many	TRBJ1-2	CASSRTGDDGYTF	TGTGCCAGCAGTCGCACCGGGGATGATGGCTACACCTTC
TRBD2	TRBV12-3/TRBV12-4	many	TRBJ2-5	CASSFTSGETQYF	TGTGCCAGCAGTTTCACTAGCGGGGAGACCCAGTACTTC
-	TRBV7-3	many	TRBJ1-1	CASSLSAAINSEAFF	TGTGCCAGCAGCTTAAGTGCGGCTATCAACTCTGAAGCTTTCTTT
TRBD1	TRBV5-6	-	TRBJ2-7	CASSFLGQVLFYEQYF	TGTGCCAGCAGCTTTTTAGGACAGGTCCTCTTCTACGAGCAGTACTTC
-	TRBV25-1	many	TRBJ1-2	CASSLGTGSSRGYTF	TGTGCCAGCAGCCTTGGCACAGGGAGCTCTCGGGGCTACACCTTC
-	TRBV2	many	TRBJ2-1	CASRDINREHNEQFF	TGTGCCAGCAGAGATATTAACAGGGAACACAATGAGCAGTTCTTC
-	TRBV6-2/TRBV6-3	few	TRBJ2-7	CASSYSAQGFLWDEQYF	TGTGCCAGCAGTTACTCGGCCCAGGGGTTTTTATGGGACGAGCAGTACTTC
-	TRBV6-5	-	TRBJ2-7	CASSYERSPYEQYF	TGTGCCAGCAGTTACGAGCGGAGCCCCTACGAGCAGTACTTC